Listed below are T cell receptor beta chains from one sample, sequenced in a study of control samples from healthy donors and cancer patients. The protocol was immunoSEQ multiplex PCR, while the TCRdb copy is restricted to in-frame clones and leaves out a portion. Among fewer than 60,000 clones listed, roughly 86% were seen once. Sequenced: PBMCs. These receptors were obtained from a woman in her sixties with lung cancer. The CDR3 runs from the conserved cysteine through the conserved F or W. The D gene is left open where the match is weak. Some rows have no size entry. The others give once, few or many, or a class for an expanded clone.

TRBV19	-	TRBJ1-6	-	CASSIPGQNSPLHF	TGTGCCAGTAGTATCCCGGGCCAGAATTCACCCCTCCACTTT
TRBV28	-	TRBJ2-7	-	CASSSPSTYEQYF	TGTGCCAGCAGTTCCCCTTCCACCTACGAGCAGTACTTC
TRBV5-1	-	TRBJ1-1	-	CASSLGTANTEAFF	TGCGCCAGCAGCTTGGGGACGGCGAACACTGAAGCTTTCTTT
TRBV5-1	TRBD1	TRBJ2-1	-	CASSWGTGISSYNEQFF	TGCGCCAGCAGCTGGGGGACAGGGATAAGCTCCTACAATGAGCAGTTCTTC
TRBV3-1/TRBV3-2	-	TRBJ1-5	few	CASSQRGGGQPQHF	TGTGCCAGCAGCCAGAGAGGGGGAGGACAGCCCCAGCATTTT
TRBV5-1	-	TRBJ2-5	once	CASSLVGGTQETQYF	TGCGCCAGCAGCTTGGTTGGCGGAACGCAAGAGACCCAGTACTTC
TRBV5-1	TRBD1	TRBJ1-3	-	CASRGQGRYTIYF	TGCGCCAGCAGAGGACAGGGAAGATACACCATATATTTT
TRBV28	-	TRBJ1-4	few	CASSELGSKSLNEKLFF	TGTGCCAGCAGCGAACTAGGGTCAAAAAGCCTGAATGAAAAACTGTTTTTT
TRBV4-1	-	TRBJ2-4	-	CASTHQTGEDIQYF	TGCGCCAGCACCCATCAAACAGGGGAGGACATTCAGTACTTC
TRBV9	TRBD1	TRBJ1-1	-	CASSVTQGGEGTEAFF	TGTGCCAGCAGCGTCACCCAGGGGGGCGAAGGCACTGAAGCTTTCTTT
TRBV7-2	-	TRBJ1-3	-	CASSLAGVPGNTIYF	TGTGCCAGCAGCTTAGCGGGTGTTCCTGGAAACACCATATATTTT
TRBV2	-	TRBJ2-7	-	CASLGLRGAGEQYF	TGTGCCAGCCTGGGCCTTCGGGGGGCGGGCGAGCAGTACTTC
TRBV6-5	-	TRBJ1-1	-	CASRTGPNTEAFF	TGTGCCAGCAGGACGGGACCGAACACTGAAGCTTTCTTT
TRBV2	TRBD2	TRBJ2-2	-	CASSFTSGSTGELFF	TGTGCCAGTAGCTTTACTAGCGGGAGCACCGGGGAGCTGTTTTTT
TRBV25-1	-	TRBJ1-2	-	CATLKSENYGYTF	TGTGCCACTCTGAAGTCCGAGAACTATGGCTACACCTTC
TRBV5-1	TRBD1	TRBJ1-1	-	CASSSGQPGRTKAFF	TGCGCCAGCAGCTCGGGACAGCCGGGTCGTACTAAAGCTTTCTTT
TRBV5-5	-	TRBJ2-3	-	CASSFSTDTQYF	TGTGCCAGCAGCTTTAGCACAGATACGCAGTATTTT
TRBV5-4	TRBD1	TRBJ2-1	-	CASSLVATGGHNEQFF	TGTGCCAGCAGCTTGGTAGCGACAGGGGGTCACAATGAGCAGTTCTTC
TRBV27	-	TRBJ2-3	-	CASSLGTSSTDTQYF	TGTGCCAGCAGTTTAGGAACGAGTAGCACAGATACGCAGTATTTT
TRBV7-9	TRBD1	TRBJ2-7	-	CASSSDRDSYEQYF	TGTGCCAGCAGCTCGGACAGGGATTCCTACGAGCAGTACTTC
TRBV29-1	-	TRBJ1-2	-	CSVEGDIGYTF	TGCAGCGTTGAAGGGGACATTGGCTACACCTTC
TRBV19	-	TRBJ2-5	-	CASSMGRPGETQYF	TGTGCCAGTAGTATGGGACGGCCGGGGGAGACCCAGTACTTC
TRBV28	-	TRBJ1-2	-	CASSLAGEGGYGYTF	TGTGCCAGCAGTTTAGCCGGCGAAGGGGGCTATGGCTACACCTTC
TRBV10-2	-	TRBJ1-1	-	CASKYTNLNTEAFF	TGCGCCAGCAAATATACAAACTTGAACACTGAAGCTTTCTTT
TRBV9	-	TRBJ1-6	-	CASSVADNSPLHF	TGTGCCAGCAGCGTAGCTGATAATTCACCCCTCCACTTT
TRBV5-1	TRBD2	TRBJ2-3	-	CASSLVVRGGIDTQYF	TGCGCCAGCAGCTTGGTAGTCCGGGGGGGAATAGATACGCAGTATTTT
TRBV15	-	TRBJ1-1	-	CATSRERATNTEAFF	TGTGCCACCAGCAGAGAGAGGGCTACAAACACTGAAGCTTTCTTT
TRBV7-9	TRBD1	TRBJ2-7	-	CASSLRSTGVVEQYF	TGTGCCAGCAGCTTACGATCGACAGGGGTGGTCGAGCAGTACTTC
TRBV5-6	-	TRBJ1-2	few	CASSLWSGGYTF	TGTGCCAGCAGCTTGTGGTCCGGGGGCTACACCTTC
TRBV30	TRBD2	TRBJ2-5	-	CAWAGGTQETQYF	TGTGCCTGGGCGGGAGGGACCCAAGAGACCCAGTACTTC
TRBV6-5	-	TRBJ2-2	-	CASGGLANTGELFF	TGTGCCAGTGGGGGGCTAGCAAACACCGGGGAGCTGTTTTTT
TRBV7-7	-	TRBJ2-3	-	CASSSGGWGTDTQYF	TGTGCTAGCAGCTCTGGGGGCTGGGGCACAGATACGCAGTATTTT
TRBV27	-	TRBJ2-6	-	CASSGRAEAGANVLTF	TGTGCCAGCAGTGGGAGAGCAGAGGCCGGGGCCAACGTCCTGACTTTC
TRBV28	TRBD2	TRBJ2-3	-	CASSDTSGRAHTQYF	TGTGCCAGCAGCGACACTAGCGGGAGGGCCCATACGCAGTATTTT
TRBV4-2	TRBD2	TRBJ2-7	-	CASSQDLGLAGVEQYF	TGTGCCAGCAGCCAAGATCTGGGTCTAGCGGGAGTCGAGCAGTACTTC
TRBV20-1	-	TRBJ1-2	-	CSAPSYGYTF	TGCAGTGCTCCCAGCTATGGCTACACCTTC
TRBV28	-	TRBJ1-4	-	CASSMTSGGTNEKLFF	TGTGCCAGCAGCATGACTTCCGGGGGGACTAATGAAAAACTGTTTTTT
TRBV24-1	-	TRBJ1-2	-	CATSDWKFYGYTF	TGTGCCACCAGTGACTGGAAGTTCTATGGCTACACCTTC
TRBV7-9	TRBD1	TRBJ1-2	-	CASSLQGAGNGYTF	TGTGCCAGCAGCTTACAGGGGGCAGGCAATGGCTACACCTTC
TRBV5-1	-	TRBJ1-1	-	CASTFEVNTEAFF	TGCGCCAGCACCTTTGAGGTGAACACTGAAGCTTTCTTT
TRBV5-4	TRBD1	TRBJ1-2	-	CASSLPKQGDYGYTF	TGTGCCAGCAGCTTGCCGAAACAGGGGGATTATGGCTACACCTTC
TRBV5-4	-	TRBJ1-5	-	CASSSGGNSNQPQHF	TGTGCCAGCAGTTCCGGGGGTAATAGCAATCAGCCCCAGCATTTT